These 19 T cell receptor beta chains share one sample of origin, sequenced in a study of T-cell reconstitution after alpha-beta-depleted transplantation in children. During its preparation, the TCRbeta library received unique molecular identifiers. MiXCR was run by TCRdb on the PCR reads, yielding one entry per CDR3 protein. The data hold about 440,000 distinct CDR3 sequences, with roughly 44% observed a single time. The source material was PBMCs, sampled before TCRalphabeta/CD19-depleted stem cell transplant. The receptors derive from a girl aged 2-9 years with aplastic anemia, due to receive a stem cell transplant.

The chain joins TRBV15 to TRBJ2-7; 9 nucleotides align to TRBD1. Germline CDR1 and CDR2: LNHNV and YYDKDF (reference sequence). The CDR3 length is 15 residues. V dropped 3 bases and J dropped 1; count of bases not matched to a gene: 4. The CDR3 region has the DNA TGTGCCACCAGCAGCCGGGACAGGGCATCCTACGAGCAGTACTTC. The encoded protein is CATSSRDRASYEQYF.

The chain carries TRBV5-1 and TRBJ2-3; 9 bases match TRBD2. Germline V gives CDR1 SGHRS, CDR2 YFSETQ. The CDR3 extends over 16 amino acids. Losses at the gene ends were 2 bases for V and 4 bases for J; bases not matched to a gene: 8. CDR3 loop: CASSFTGGGAPDTQYF. The CDR3 nucleotides are TGCGCCAGCAGCTTTACGGGCGGGGGGGCCCCAGATACGCAGTATTTT.

V usage is TRBV5-1 and J usage is TRBJ2-1, with a tentative D call TRBD2 (5 bases). The CDR3 length is 16 residues. Germline lookup yields CDR1 SGHRS and CDR2 YFSETQ. Trimming left V 0 bases short and J 0 bases short, with 10 bases between. CDR3 loop: CASSLGPAASYNEQFF. The CDR3 nucleotides are TGCGCCAGCAGCTTGGGTCCAGCGGCCTCCTACAATGAGCAGTTCTTC.

V usage is TRBV4-3 and J usage is TRBJ2-1; a weak D match, TRBD1 (5 bases). Germline V gene lookup returns CDR1 LGHNA and CDR2 YSLEER. This CDR3 is built from 16 residues. The V and J ends lost 4 bases and 2 bases respectively, with 15 bases between them. CDR3 residues: CASSLTTQGPYNEQFF. DNA of the CDR3: TGCGCCAGCAGCCTAACGACCCAGGGCCCCTACAATGAGCAGTTCTTC.

The rearrangement uses TRBV12-5 and TRBJ2-5; 8 nucleotides agree with TRBD1. Trimming took 7 bases from V and 5 from J; bases not matched to a gene: 9. The germline gives CDR1 LGHNT, CDR2 FRNRAP. The CDR3 is 14 residues long. The CDR3 spells CASAYSGGGETQYF. The CDR3 DNA reads TGTGCTAGTGCCTATTCAGGGGGCGGGGAGACCCAGTACTTC.

The chain has TRBV6-5 and TRBJ2-1; 9 positions match TRBD2. With 2 bases clipped from V and 0 bases from J, the junction kept 2 bases outside the gene matches. The CDR3 loop spans 16 amino acids. Germline CDR1 reads MNHEY; CDR2 reads SVGAGI. CDR3 sequence reads: CASSYNSGSSYNEQFF. The DNA for the CDR3 is TGTGCCAGCAGTTACAATAGCGGGAGCTCCTACAATGAGCAGTTCTTC.

The genes are TRBV29-1 and TRBJ2-7; tentative D call: TRBD1 (6 bases). V lost 6 bases to trimming and J lost 0 bases, with 15 bases between them. Germline CDR1 is SQVTM and CDR2 is ANQGSEA. The CDR3 extends over 14 amino acids. For the CDR3, the DNA is TGCAGCGTGGCCCGGGACACTCGCTCCTACGAGCAGTACTTC. This codes for CSVARDTRSYEQYF.

This chain connects TRBV28 to TRBJ2-7, with TRBD2 matching over 10 bases. Germline V gene data show CDR1 as MDHEN and CDR2 as SYDVKM. V was clipped by 2 bases and J by 5 bases; unmatched bases: 12. The CDR3 sequence is 17 residues long. The chain's CDR3 is CASSLIASGSPGNEQYF. The CDR3 DNA reads TGTGCCAGCAGTTTAATCGCTAGCGGGAGCCCGGGGAACGAGCAGTACTTC.

This clonotype was seen only a few times. The chain uses TRBV27 and TRBJ2-1, with 9 bases lining up with TRBD2. The germline V gene encodes CDR1 MNHEY and CDR2 SMNVEV (reference sequence). The CDR3 length is 15 residues. V lost 5 bases to trimming and J lost 6 bases; unmatched junction nucleotides: 8. The CDR3 DNA reads as TGTGCCAGCAGTACCGGGACTAGCAGCTCCAATGAGCAGTTCTTC. Translating gives CASSTGTSSSNEQFF.

This clonotype was found a few times. The genes are TRBV20-1 and TRBJ2-2; D assignment may be TRBD1 or TRBD2 (5 bases each). This CDR3 region has 14 residues. The germline V gene encodes CDR1 DFQATT and CDR2 SNEGSKA (reference sequence). With 2 bases removed from V and 1 base from J, the gap between germline ends came to 8 bases. The CDR3 nucleotides are TGCAGTGCTAGAAGGGACGGGAACACCGGGGAGCTGTTTTTT. As protein: CSARRDGNTGELFF.

This clonotype was counted many times. The V gene is TRBV7-2, the J gene TRBJ2-1; D remains ambiguous. Germline V gene sequence: CDR1 SGHTA, CDR2 FQGNSA. The CDR3 spans 15 residues. Between the trimmed V and J ends, which lost 1 base and 5 bases, there was a span of 12 bases. CDR3 sequence reads: CASSLGVLPNNEQFF. The CDR3 DNA reads TGTGCCAGCAGCTTAGGAGTCCTACCAAACAATGAGCAGTTCTTC.

This clonotype was recorded at least ten times. The gene calls are TRBV5-1 and TRBJ1-5; weak D call: TRBD1 (6 bases). The ends were cut back, 1 base at V and 1 base at J, with 9 bases in the middle. Germline V gives CDR1 SGHRS, CDR2 YFSETQ. This CDR3 comprises 15 residues. Here the CDR3 DNA reads TGCGCCAGCAGCTTGAGTGGGACAAGCAATCAGCCCCAGCATTTT. This sequence encodes CASSLSGTSNQPQHF. Full variable domain (missing parts from reference TRBV5-1 and TRBJ1-5): KAGVTQTPRYLIKTRGQQVTLSCSPISGHRSVSWYQQTPGQGLQFLFEYFSETQRNKGNFPGRFSGRQFSNSRSEMNVSTLELGDSALYLCASSLSGTSNQPQHFGDGTRLSIL.

This clonotype was counted many times. The chain is built from TRBV5-5 and TRBJ1-1; D is unresolved. V lost 4 bases to trimming and J lost 2 bases, with 3 bases between them. Germline CDR1 SGHKS, CDR2 YYEKEE (reference sequence). CDR3 length: 11 amino acids. The CDR3 DNA is TGTGCCAGCAGCGCAAACACTGAAGCTTTCTTT. This gives the protein CASSANTEAFF.

The chain couples TRBV11-2 to TRBJ2-3; 14 bases agree with TRBD2. CDR1 is SGHAT and CDR2 is FQNNGV in the germline V gene. The CDR3 has 16 residues. After removal of 5 bases from V and 4 bases from J, the junction contained 5 bases not matched to a gene. The DNA of the CDR3 is TGTGCCAGCAGCCTCGGGACTAGCGGGAGAGCAGATACGCAGTATTTT. Protein product: CASSLGTSGRADTQYF.

This clonotype was counted only a few times. The chain uses TRBV10-3 and TRBJ1-6, with 9 bases fitting TRBD1. The V gene's germline CDR1 is ENHRY and CDR2 SYGVKD. V gave up 6 bases and J gave up 10 bases; unmatched junction bases: 4. The CDR3 extends over 13 amino acids. The CDR3 coding sequence is TGTGCCATCAGGGGTGGACAGGGGTCACCCCTCCACTTT. Translating gives CAIRGGQGSPLHF.

The chain combines TRBV28 with TRBJ2-7, with 7 positions matching TRBD2. The germline CDR1 and CDR2 sequences are MDHEN and SYDVKM. V gave up 6 bases and J gave up 2 bases; unmatched junction bases: 16. The CDR3 has 17 residues. The CDR3 DNA follows: TGTGCCAGCAGCCCCACCCCCGGAATCGGGACTACCTACGAGCAGTACTTC. It specifies CASSPTPGIGTTYEQYF.

This clonotype was recorded a few times. In DNA form, the CDR3 reads TGTGCCAGCAGCTTAGGAGATCCGCGGAGCGCTGAAGCTTTCTTT. Translation: CASSLGDPRSAEAFF. The chain carries TRBV13 and TRBJ1-1; D is unresolved. Deletions cut 0 bases from V and 6 bases from J, with 14 bases between. Per the germline V gene, CDR1 is PRHDT and CDR2 is FYEKMQ (reference sequence). This CDR3 region has 15 residues.

The chain employs TRBV20-1 and TRBJ1-6; D ambiguous. Germline-derived CDR1 and CDR2 are DFQATT and SNEGSKA (reference sequence). The V end was cut by 0 bases, the J end by 7 bases, with 10 bases between. The CDR3 length is 14 residues. The CDR3 loop reads CSARDWQSNSPLHF. Written as DNA, the CDR3 is TGCAGTGCTAGAGATTGGCAGAGCAATTCACCCCTCCACTTT.

The V call is TRBV5-1, the J call TRBJ2-3; TRBD2 matches at 9 bases. CDR3 length: 17 residues. The germline V gene has CDR1 SGHRS and CDR2 YFSETQ. J was trimmed by 5 bases and V by 1 base; bases with no gene match: 11. This chain's CDR3 is CASSLPSWRGGQDTQYF. The CDR3 DNA reads TGCGCCAGCAGCTTGCCTTCCTGGCGGGGGGGCCAAGATACGCAGTATTTT.